The sequence of this TCR beta chain was determined in a study of T cell changes during pregnancy in multiple sclerosis. The germline CDR1 and CDR2 sequences are SGHTS and YDEGEE. Trimming shortened V by 0 bases and J by 2 bases, and 8 bases separated the two germline ends. The CDR3 is 15 amino acids. Generated by immunoSEQ multiplex PCR, the TCRdb table keeps only in-frame clones and is missing some. The sample records some 48,000 clones, around 95% being singletons. The chain recombines TRBV5-8 with TRBJ2-2; D uncertain. The sequence was obtained from a female donor with multiple sclerosis, enrolled in a pregnancy study. Sequenced here: CD8+ T cells from peripheral blood mononuclear cells, sampled in the first trimester of pregnancy. CDR3 sequence reads: CASSLGLSNTGELFF. In DNA form, the CDR3 reads TGTGCCAGCAGCTTGGGACTCTCAAACACCGGGGAGCTGTTTTTT.